This T cell receptor beta chain came from a study of molecular identifiers for immune sequencing clone quantification. Study background: The replicates split RNA from around 20,000 or 100,000 naive CD8 cells five ways and sequenced four.

Each CDR3 protein gets one entry after TCRdb re-called the PCR reads with MiXCR. Of under 650,000 distinct CDR3 sequences in the sample, nearly 20% are singletons; the top ten hold about 0.9%. Study results and caveats: More than 97% of effector molecules, versus under 1% of naive-cell molecules, belonged to clones above 20 RNA copies.

Libraries from naive CD8 cells were generated from approximately 22,000 to 940,000 sorted cells (with 10%, 30% or 50% RNA). This clonotype was counted many times. The antigen remains undetermined. The germline gives CDR1 GTSNPN, CDR2 SVGIG (reference sequence). This CDR3 has 13 residues. V shed 1 base and J shed 6 bases, with 13 bases lying between them. Material: naive CD8+ T cells from blood, with Jurkat cell RNA spiked in. Documented subset: FACS-sorted CD8+CD4-CCR7+CD45RA+ naive T cells. This TCR was sampled from a human donor in good health. Some libraries in this study had Jurkat cell RNA spiked in. V is TRBV30 and J is TRBJ2-7; D gene uncertain. This CDR3 reads CAWSATLGAEQYF. The CDR3 nucleotides read TGTGCCTGGAGTGCCACTCTCGGCGCCGAGCAGTACTTC.